These T cell receptor beta chains were read from a single sample in a study of shared clonotypes between healthy human individuals. Assay: immunoSEQ multiplex PCR; the TCRdb copy retains only in-frame clones and omits some. The sample records a few million clones, around 94% being singletons. Sequencing was carried out using naive CD4+ T cells sorted from blood. The receptors derive from a man aged 18 to 30 in good health. Each CDR3 is given with its conserved first and last residue. The order of the fields is D gene, J gene, CDR3 length, V gene, clone size, CDR3 protein, CDR3 DNA. A D gene is named only where the DNA matches it firmly. Clone size is given for some rows only: seen once, a few or many times, or a class if the clone is expanded.

d_gene: TRBD2
j_gene: TRBJ2-5
len: 16
v_gene: TRBV18
abundance: -
CDR3aa: CASSPRLAAIQETQYF
CDR3nt: TGTGCCAGCTCACCACGGCTAGCGGCCATCCAAGAGACCCAGTACTTC

d_gene: TRBD1
j_gene: TRBJ2-7
len: 13
v_gene: TRBV10-3
abundance: -
CDR3aa: CAIKDRAPYEQYF
CDR3nt: TGTGCCATCAAGGACAGGGCTCCCTACGAGCAGTACTTC

d_gene: -
j_gene: TRBJ2-3
len: 13
v_gene: TRBV6-5
abundance: -
CDR3aa: CASSEMGTDTQYF
CDR3nt: TGTGCCAGCAGCGAAATGGGGACAGATACGCAGTATTTT

d_gene: TRBD1
j_gene: TRBJ1-4
len: 13
v_gene: TRBV5-1
abundance: -
CDR3aa: CASLKAGGEKLFF
CDR3nt: TGCGCCAGCCTCAAGGCAGGGGGTGAAAAACTGTTTTTT

d_gene: -
j_gene: TRBJ2-7
len: 12
v_gene: TRBV7-9
abundance: -
CDR3aa: CASSLGEYEQYF
CDR3nt: TGTGCCAGCAGCTTGGGGGAATACGAGCAGTACTTC

d_gene: TRBD2
j_gene: TRBJ2-1
len: 16
v_gene: TRBV7-9
abundance: -
CDR3aa: CASSPLAGKAYNEQFF
CDR3nt: TGTGCCAGCAGCCCATTAGCGGGGAAGGCGTACAATGAGCAGTTCTTC

d_gene: -
j_gene: TRBJ1-1
len: 13
v_gene: TRBV29-1
abundance: -
CDR3aa: CSVDNRVGTEAFF
CDR3nt: TGCAGCGTTGATAATAGGGTTGGCACTGAAGCTTTCTTT

d_gene: -
j_gene: TRBJ1-2
len: 12
v_gene: TRBV30
abundance: -
CDR3aa: CAWSNQGTGYTF
CDR3nt: TGTGCCTGGAGTAACCAGGGGACTGGCTACACCTTC

d_gene: -
j_gene: TRBJ1-3
len: 12
v_gene: TRBV6-6
abundance: -
CDR3aa: CASSYAGNTIYF
CDR3nt: TGTGCCAGCAGTTACGCTGGAAACACCATATATTTT

d_gene: -
j_gene: TRBJ1-2
len: 13
v_gene: TRBV27
abundance: -
CDR3aa: CASSFFPSGGYTF
CDR3nt: TGTGCCAGCAGTTTTTTCCCAAGCGGTGGCTACACCTTC

d_gene: TRBD1
j_gene: TRBJ1-2
len: 14
v_gene: TRBV5-1
abundance: -
CDR3aa: CASSITGGAGGYTF
CDR3nt: TGCGCCAGCAGCATTACAGGGGGCGCAGGGGGCTACACCTTC

d_gene: -
j_gene: TRBJ2-1
len: 14
v_gene: TRBV29-1
abundance: -
CDR3aa: CSVAGEEGYNEQFF
CDR3nt: TGCAGCGTGGCCGGGGAGGAGGGCTACAATGAGCAGTTCTTC

d_gene: TRBD1
j_gene: TRBJ1-6
len: 13
v_gene: TRBV30
abundance: few
CDR3aa: CAWLGQDNSPLHF
CDR3nt: TGTGCCTGGTTGGGACAGGATAATTCACCCCTCCACTTT

d_gene: -
j_gene: TRBJ1-1
len: 16
v_gene: TRBV4-3
abundance: -
CDR3aa: CASSQEEWGPRPEAFF
CDR3nt: TGCGCCAGCAGCCAAGAGGAGTGGGGACCCCGGCCTGAAGCTTTCTTT

d_gene: -
j_gene: TRBJ1-1
len: 15
v_gene: TRBV19
abundance: few
CDR3aa: CASNPGDPMNTEAFF
CDR3nt: TGTGCCAGTAACCCAGGGGACCCGATGAACACTGAAGCTTTCTTT

d_gene: TRBD2
j_gene: TRBJ2-1
len: 20
v_gene: TRBV5-1
abundance: once
CDR3aa: CASSPTGLAGGGGSYNEQFF
CDR3nt: TGCGCCAGCAGCCCCACGGGACTAGCGGGAGGGGGTGGCTCCTACAATGAGCAGTTCTTC

d_gene: -
j_gene: TRBJ2-5
len: 12
v_gene: TRBV10-3
abundance: -
CDR3aa: CAIWDGVETQYF
CDR3nt: TGTGCCATCTGGGACGGCGTAGAGACCCAGTACTTC

d_gene: TRBD2
j_gene: TRBJ2-1
len: 16
v_gene: TRBV7-2
abundance: -
CDR3aa: CASSLAGTSLYNEQFF
CDR3nt: TGTGCCAGCAGCTTAGCCGGGACTAGCCTCTACAATGAGCAGTTCTTC

d_gene: TRBD2
j_gene: TRBJ2-3
len: 19
v_gene: TRBV4-3
abundance: -
CDR3aa: CASSQDLLGSGGLTDTQYF
CDR3nt: TGCGCCAGCAGCCAAGATCTCCTTGGGAGCGGGGGCCTCACAGATACGCAGTATTTT

d_gene: TRBD2
j_gene: TRBJ2-2
len: 15
v_gene: TRBV5-1
abundance: -
CDR3aa: CASSLSSGSGGELFF
CDR3nt: TGCGCCAGCAGCTTGAGCAGCGGGAGTGGCGGGGAGCTGTTTTTT

d_gene: TRBD2
j_gene: TRBJ2-5
len: 19
v_gene: TRBV4-1
abundance: -
CDR3aa: CASSQTTSGGTKYQETQYF
CDR3nt: TGCGCCAGCAGCCAAACGACTAGCGGGGGGACAAAGTACCAAGAGACCCAGTACTTC

d_gene: TRBD1
j_gene: TRBJ2-3
len: 15
v_gene: TRBV10-1
abundance: -
CDR3aa: CASSDRGTGTDTQYF
CDR3nt: TGCGCCAGCTCGGACAGGGGGACCGGGACAGATACGCAGTATTTT

d_gene: TRBD1
j_gene: TRBJ1-2
len: 15
v_gene: TRBV7-2
abundance: -
CDR3aa: CASSLFQGQNYGYTF
CDR3nt: TGTGCCAGCAGCTTATTTCAGGGACAGAACTATGGCTACACCTTC

d_gene: TRBD1
j_gene: TRBJ2-3
len: 13
v_gene: TRBV10-1
abundance: -
CDR3aa: CASSSDRVGTQYF
CDR3nt: TGCGCCAGCAGCTCCGACAGGGTCGGTACGCAGTATTTT

d_gene: TRBD2
j_gene: TRBJ2-7
len: 15
v_gene: TRBV4-3
abundance: -
CDR3aa: CASSQGLAGLYEQYF
CDR3nt: TGCGCCAGCAGCCAAGGTCTAGCGGGACTATACGAGCAGTACTTC

d_gene: -
j_gene: TRBJ2-7
len: 16
v_gene: TRBV4-3
abundance: -
CDR3aa: CASSQDVGTPTREQYF
CDR3nt: TGCGCCAGCAGCCAAGATGTTGGGACCCCAACACGGGAGCAGTACTTC

d_gene: -
j_gene: TRBJ2-7
len: 13
v_gene: TRBV15
abundance: -
CDR3aa: CATARTRKYEQYF
CDR3nt: TGTGCCACCGCCCGGACAAGGAAATACGAGCAGTACTTC

d_gene: TRBD1
j_gene: TRBJ2-4
len: 15
v_gene: TRBV30
abundance: -
CDR3aa: CAWSADRPVRNIQYF
CDR3nt: TGTGCCTGGAGCGCGGACAGGCCCGTCCGGAACATTCAGTACTTC

d_gene: TRBD2
j_gene: TRBJ2-7
len: 14
v_gene: TRBV6-5
abundance: -
CDR3aa: CASSYLAGAYEQYF
CDR3nt: TGTGCCAGCAGTTACTTAGCGGGAGCTTACGAGCAGTACTTC

d_gene: TRBD2
j_gene: TRBJ2-1
len: 15
v_gene: TRBV5-6
abundance: -
CDR3aa: CASSMGGQSYNEQFF
CDR3nt: TGTGCCAGCAGCATGGGAGGGCAGTCCTACAATGAGCAGTTCTTC

d_gene: -
j_gene: TRBJ2-3
len: 15
v_gene: TRBV12-5
abundance: -
CDR3aa: CASGSGLGSTDTQYF
CDR3nt: TGTGCTAGTGGCTCCGGACTGGGTAGCACAGATACGCAGTATTTT

d_gene: -
j_gene: TRBJ1-5
len: 15
v_gene: TRBV9
abundance: once
CDR3aa: CASSVWGDRNQPQHF
CDR3nt: TGTGCCAGCAGCGTCTGGGGGGACCGCAATCAGCCCCAGCATTTT

d_gene: TRBD1
j_gene: TRBJ1-4
len: 15
v_gene: TRBV11-2
abundance: -
CDR3aa: CASSTRTGGLGKLFF
CDR3nt: TGTGCCAGCAGCACAAGGACAGGGGGCTTAGGAAAACTGTTTTTT

d_gene: -
j_gene: TRBJ2-5
len: 15
v_gene: TRBV19
abundance: -
CDR3aa: CASSIVGATGETQYF
CDR3nt: TGTGCCAGTAGTATAGTCGGGGCCACCGGCGAGACCCAGTACTTC

d_gene: -
j_gene: TRBJ1-2
len: 15
v_gene: TRBV5-1
abundance: -
CDR3aa: CASSLEQATNYGYTF
CDR3nt: TGCGCCAGCAGCTTGGAGCAGGCCACAAACTATGGCTACACCTTC

d_gene: -
j_gene: TRBJ1-6
len: 17
v_gene: TRBV29-1
abundance: -
CDR3aa: CSVDLVTRGNLNSPLHF
CDR3nt: TGCAGCGTTGATCTAGTGACAAGGGGAAATCTGAATTCACCCCTCCACTTT

d_gene: TRBD1
j_gene: TRBJ1-5
len: 15
v_gene: TRBV19
abundance: -
CDR3aa: CASRGQGGPYQPQHF
CDR3nt: TGTGCCAGTAGGGGACAGGGAGGACCCTATCAGCCCCAGCATTTT